The table lists the clone carrying this T cell receptor beta chain with a few counts. This record comes from a study of human T cells and chemical hapten exposure. Study context: Sensitization involved placing 2% DPC onto a 2 cm by 2 cm region of upper inner arm skin. Small volume differences among pooled libraries mainly caused per-sample TCR yield variation.

Individual cDNA molecules (in the library) carried attached unique molecular identifiers. TCRdb analysed the RACE reads with MiXCR anew, one entry per CDR3 protein. This sample yields approximately 120,000 distinct CDR3 sequences, of which about a tenth are seen a single time; around 3.1% belongs to the top ten. Time point denoted: patch test 2, 6 weeks after DPC sensitization. Treatment specified: therapeutic diphenylcyclopropenone sensitization with weekly scalp DPC. Extraction of total RNA was performed on unfractionated whole blood. Germline V lookup: CDR1 SGHDN, CDR2 FVKESK. With 4 bases removed from V and 1 base from J, the gap between germline ends came to 14 bases. The CDR3 sequence is 16 residues long.

The source of this sequence is a woman aged 40 to 55 with alopecia areata. Some clones in this sample may be carry-over from other donors' samples. Material: whole blood, obtained in connection with sensitization to the hapten diphenylcyclopropenone (DPC). This chain joins TRBV14 and TRBJ2-1, with a weak D call TRBD2 (6 bases). The CDR3 loop reads CASSPLGGKSYNEQFF. Here the CDR3 DNA reads TGTGCCAGCAGCCCCTTGGGGGGTAAGTCCTACAATGAGCAGTTCTTC.